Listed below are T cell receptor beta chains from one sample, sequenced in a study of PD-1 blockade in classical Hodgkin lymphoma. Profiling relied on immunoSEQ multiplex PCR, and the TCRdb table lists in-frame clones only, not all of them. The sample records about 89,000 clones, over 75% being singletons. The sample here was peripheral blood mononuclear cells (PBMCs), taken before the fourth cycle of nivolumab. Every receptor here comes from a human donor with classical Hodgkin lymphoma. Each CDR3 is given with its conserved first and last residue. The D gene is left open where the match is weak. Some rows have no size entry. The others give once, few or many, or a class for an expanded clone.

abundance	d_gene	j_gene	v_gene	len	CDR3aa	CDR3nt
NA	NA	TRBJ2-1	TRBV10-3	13	CAISEAGTNEQFF	TGTGCCATCAGTGAGGCCGGGACCAATGAGCAGTTCTTC
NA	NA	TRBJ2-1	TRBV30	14	CAWTPSGPYNEQFF	TGTGCCTGGACTCCCTCGGGTCCTTACAATGAGCAGTTCTTC
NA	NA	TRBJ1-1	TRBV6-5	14	CASSRGLRNTEAFF	TGTGCCAGCAGCCGGGGACTGAGGAACACTGAAGCTTTCTTT
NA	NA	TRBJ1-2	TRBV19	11	CASTTVYGYTF	TGTGCCAGTACAACGGTCTATGGCTACACCTTC
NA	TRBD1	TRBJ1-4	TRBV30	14	CAWSLGQAFEKLFF	TGTGCCTGGAGTTTGGGACAGGCTTTTGAAAAACTGTTTTTT
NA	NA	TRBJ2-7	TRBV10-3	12	CAISDSDYEQYF	TGTGCCATCAGTGATTCCGACTACGAGCAGTACTTC
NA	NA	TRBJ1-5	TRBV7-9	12	CASSFGNQPQHF	TGTGCCAGCAGCTTCGGCAATCAGCCCCAGCATTTT
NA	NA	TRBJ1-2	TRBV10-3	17	CASSEPYIGSANYGYTF	TGTGCCAGCAGTGAACCATACATCGGGAGTGCGAACTATGGCTACACCTTC
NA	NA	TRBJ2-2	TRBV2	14	CASSRTANTGELFF	TGTGCCAGCAGTCGGACAGCGAACACCGGGGAGCTGTTTTTT
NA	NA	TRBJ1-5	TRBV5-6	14	CASSLGLDNQPQHF	TGTGCCAGCAGCTTAGGTCTCGATAATCAGCCCCAGCATTTT
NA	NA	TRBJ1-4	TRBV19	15	CASSWEGTTNEKLFF	TGTGCCAGTAGTTGGGAGGGAACAACTAATGAAAAACTGTTTTTT
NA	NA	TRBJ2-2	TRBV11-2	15	CASSSDGENTGELFF	TGTGCCAGCAGCTCCGACGGAGAGAACACCGGGGAGCTGTTTTTT
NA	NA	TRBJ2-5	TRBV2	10	CASSELAQYF	TGTGCCAGCAGTGAGCTAGCCCAGTACTTC
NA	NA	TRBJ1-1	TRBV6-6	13	CASSTVMNTEAFF	TGTGCCAGCAGTACAGTTATGAACACTGAAGCTTTCTTT
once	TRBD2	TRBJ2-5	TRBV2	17	CASSEEALAGGGKTQYF	TGTGCCAGCAGTGAGGAGGCACTAGCGGGGGGAGGAAAGACCCAGTACTTC
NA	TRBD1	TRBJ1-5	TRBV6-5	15	CASSYSGQGGQPQHF	TGTGCCAGCAGTTACTCGGGACAGGGAGGTCAGCCCCAGCATTTT
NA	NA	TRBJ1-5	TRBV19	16	CASRSQDGYSNQPQHF	TGTGCCAGTAGATCCCAGGACGGATATAGCAATCAGCCCCAGCATTTT
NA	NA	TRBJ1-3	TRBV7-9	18	CASSLGGVSFFSGNTIYF	TGTGCCAGCAGCTTAGGAGGGGTCAGTTTCTTCTCTGGAAACACCATATATTTT
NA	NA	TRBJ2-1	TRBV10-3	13	CAINVGDYNEQFF	TGTGCCATCAACGTGGGAGACTACAATGAGCAGTTCTTC
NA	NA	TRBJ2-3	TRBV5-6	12	CASSRTVTTQYF	TGTGCCAGCAGCCGGACTGTCACTACGCAGTATTTT
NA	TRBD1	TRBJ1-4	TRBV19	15	CASSHRRTGDEKLFF	TGTGCCAGTAGTCACCGTAGGACAGGGGATGAAAAACTGTTTTTT
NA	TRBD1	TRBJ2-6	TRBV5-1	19	CASSFTLQSTGEGANVLTF	TGCGCCAGCAGCTTTACCCTTCAGTCTACAGGGGAAGGGGCCAACGTCCTGACTTTC
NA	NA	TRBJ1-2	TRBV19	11	CASSTLYGYTF	TGTGCCTCTTCAACGCTTTATGGCTACACCTTC
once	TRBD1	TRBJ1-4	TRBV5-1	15	CASSPTGPLGGKLFF	TGCGCCAGCAGCCCGACAGGGCCCTTAGGAGGAAAACTGTTTTTT
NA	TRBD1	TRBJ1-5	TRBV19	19	CASSSATGKGSGGNQPQHF	TGTGCCAGTAGTTCGGCGACAGGGAAGGGATCGGGTGGGAATCAGCCCCAGCATTTT
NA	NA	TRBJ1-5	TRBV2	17	CASSPLTAGDGNQPQHF	TGTGCCAGCAGCCCCTTAACGGCAGGGGACGGCAATCAGCCCCAGCATTTT
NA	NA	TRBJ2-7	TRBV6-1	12	CASSESSYEQYF	TGTGCCAGCAGTGAAAGTAGCTACGAGCAGTACTTC
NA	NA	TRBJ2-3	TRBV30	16	CAWSVPRERVTDTQYF	TGTGCCTGGAGTGTTCCAAGGGAACGAGTCACAGATACGCAGTATTTT
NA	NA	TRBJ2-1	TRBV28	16	CASSPNRWGPYNEQFF	TGTGCCAGCAGTCCGAACCGATGGGGACCCTACAATGAGCAGTTCTTC
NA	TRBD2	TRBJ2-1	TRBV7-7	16	CASSLGGTSGTDEQFF	TGTGCCAGCAGCTTAGGCGGGACTAGCGGGACGGATGAGCAGTTCTTC
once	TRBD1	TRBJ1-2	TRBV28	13	CASSPRGYYGYTF	TGTGCCAGCAGTCCCAGGGGGTACTATGGCTACACCTTC
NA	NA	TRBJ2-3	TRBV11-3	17	CASSSRTDSFSTDTQYF	TGTGCCAGCAGCTCCAGAACTGACAGCTTTAGCACAGATACGCAGTATTTT
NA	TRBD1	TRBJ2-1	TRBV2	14	CASLDRASYNEQFF	TGTGCCAGCCTCGACAGGGCTTCCTACAATGAGCAGTTCTTC
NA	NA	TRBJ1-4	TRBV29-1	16	CSVESHWGAPNEKLFF	TGCAGCGTTGAAAGCCATTGGGGGGCCCCTAATGAAAAACTGTTTTTT
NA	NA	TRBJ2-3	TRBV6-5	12	CASRSRWDTQYF	TGTGCCAGCAGGTCGAGGTGGGATACGCAGTATTTT
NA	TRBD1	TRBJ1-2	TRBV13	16	CASSLVWDRVSYGYTF	TGTGCCAGCAGCTTAGTGTGGGACAGGGTATCGTATGGCTACACCTTC
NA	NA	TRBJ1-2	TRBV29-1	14	CSVIRGPLFYGYTF	TGCAGCGTTATTCGTGGGCCCCTGTTCTATGGCTACACCTTC
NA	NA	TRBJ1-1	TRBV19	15	CASSIGGHMNTEAFF	TGTGCCAGTAGTATAGGGGGACATATGAACACTGAAGCTTTCTTT
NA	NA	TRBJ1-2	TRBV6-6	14	CASSYSFGGEGYTF	TGTGCCAGCAGTTACTCGTTCGGGGGTGAGGGCTACACCTTC
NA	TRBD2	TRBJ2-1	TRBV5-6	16	CASSPLGTSGVNEQFF	TGTGCCAGCAGCCCCTTGGGGACTAGCGGGGTCAATGAGCAGTTCTTC
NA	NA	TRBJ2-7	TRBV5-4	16	CASSPAPIEIRYEQYF	TGTGCCAGCAGCCCGGCCCCGATAGAAATAAGGTACGAGCAGTACTTC
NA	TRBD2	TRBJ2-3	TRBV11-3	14	CASSPSGGGDTQYF	TGTGCCAGCAGCCCTAGCGGGGGGGGAGATACGCAGTATTTT
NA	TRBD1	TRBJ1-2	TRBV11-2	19	CASSSIRDRGPGGNYGYTF	TGTGCCAGCAGCTCTATTCGGGACAGGGGGCCGGGGGGTAACTATGGCTACACCTTC
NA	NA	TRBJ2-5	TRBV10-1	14	CASSGILDPETQYF	TGCGCCAGCAGTGGTATTCTCGATCCAGAGACCCAGTACTTC
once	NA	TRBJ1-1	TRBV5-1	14	CASRPTSTQGLAFF	TGCGCCAGCAGGCCGACCAGTACACAGGGTTTAGCTTTCTTT
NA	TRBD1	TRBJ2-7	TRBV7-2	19	CASSLVPQDREIRSYEQYF	TGTGCCAGCAGCTTAGTTCCACAGGACAGGGAAATTAGGTCCTACGAGCAGTACTTC
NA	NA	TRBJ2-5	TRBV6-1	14	CASSPLGNLETQYF	TGTGCCAGCAGTCCGTTGGGTAATCTTGAGACCCAGTACTTC